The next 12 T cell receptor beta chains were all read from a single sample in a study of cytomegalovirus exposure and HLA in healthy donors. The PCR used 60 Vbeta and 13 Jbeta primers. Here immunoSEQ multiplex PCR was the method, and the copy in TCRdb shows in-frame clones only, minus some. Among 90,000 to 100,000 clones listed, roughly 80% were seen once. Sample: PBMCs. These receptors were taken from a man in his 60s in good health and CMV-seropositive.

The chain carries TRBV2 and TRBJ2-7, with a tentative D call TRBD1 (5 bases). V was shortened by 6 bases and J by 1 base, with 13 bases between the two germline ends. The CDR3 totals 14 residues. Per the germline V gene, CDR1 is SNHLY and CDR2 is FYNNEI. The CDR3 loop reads CASSPTTVSYEQYF. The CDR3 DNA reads TGTGCCAGCAGCCCCACGACAGTTTCCTACGAGCAGTACTTC.

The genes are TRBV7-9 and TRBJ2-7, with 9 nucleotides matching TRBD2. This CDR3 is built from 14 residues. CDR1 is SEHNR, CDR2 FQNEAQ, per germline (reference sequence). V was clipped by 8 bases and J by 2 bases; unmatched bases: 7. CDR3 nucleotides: TGTGCCAGCCAGCAGGGCGGGGGGGCCTACGAGCAGTACTTC. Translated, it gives CASQQGGGAYEQYF.

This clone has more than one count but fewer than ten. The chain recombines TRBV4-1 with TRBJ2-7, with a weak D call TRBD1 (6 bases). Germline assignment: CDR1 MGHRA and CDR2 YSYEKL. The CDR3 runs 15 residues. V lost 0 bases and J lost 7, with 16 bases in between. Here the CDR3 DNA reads TGCGCCAGCAGCCAAGATTGGGGGCAACCCGGAGAGCAGTACTTC. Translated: CASSQDWGQPGEQYF.

DNA of the CDR3: TGCGCCAGCAGTCGACAGGGGAGCTCCTACAATGAGCAGTTCTTC. Its translation is CASSRQGSSYNEQFF. V is TRBV4-1 and J is TRBJ2-1, with 8 bases fitting TRBD1. The CDR3 contains 15 residues. Trimming cost V 6 bases and J 0 bases; bases outside gene matches: 4. Looked up from germline, CDR1 is MGHRA and CDR2 is YSYEKL.

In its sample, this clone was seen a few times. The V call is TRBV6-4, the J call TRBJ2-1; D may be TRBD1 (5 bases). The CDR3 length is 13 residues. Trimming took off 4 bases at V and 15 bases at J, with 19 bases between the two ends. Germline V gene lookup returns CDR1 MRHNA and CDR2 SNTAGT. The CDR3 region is CASSVTVQGSLFF. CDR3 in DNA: TGTGCCAGCAGTGTCACCGTTCAGGGATCACTGTTCTTC.

The CDR3 protein is CASSPDGDYGYTF. DNA for the CDR3: TGTGCCAGCAGCCCGGACGGGGACTATGGCTACACCTTC. This chain joins TRBV9 and TRBJ1-2; D is undetermined. This CDR3 has 13 residues. The V end lost 4 bases, the J end lost 3 bases, and 10 bases lay between the germline ends. Germline assignment: CDR1 SGDLS and CDR2 YYNGEE.

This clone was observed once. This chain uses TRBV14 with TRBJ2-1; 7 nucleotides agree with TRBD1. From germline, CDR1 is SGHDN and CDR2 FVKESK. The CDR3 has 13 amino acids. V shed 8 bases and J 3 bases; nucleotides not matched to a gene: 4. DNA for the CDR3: TGTGCCAGCGAAGACAGGGACTACAATGAGCAGTTCTTC. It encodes CASEDRDYNEQFF.

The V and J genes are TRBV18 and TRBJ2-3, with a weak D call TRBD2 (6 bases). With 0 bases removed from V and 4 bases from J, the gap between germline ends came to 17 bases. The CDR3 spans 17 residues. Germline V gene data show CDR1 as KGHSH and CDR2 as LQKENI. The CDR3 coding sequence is TGTGCCAGCTCACCACCGTTCGGGGCAATAGCGGCAGATACGCAGTATTTT. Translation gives CASSPPFGAIAADTQYF.

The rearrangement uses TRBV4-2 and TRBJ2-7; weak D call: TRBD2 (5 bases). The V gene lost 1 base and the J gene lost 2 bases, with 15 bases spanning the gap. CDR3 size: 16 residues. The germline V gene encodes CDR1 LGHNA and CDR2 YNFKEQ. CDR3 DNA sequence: TGTGCCAGCAGCCAAGCGGTGACTACTTTCACCTACGAGCAGTACTTC. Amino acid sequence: CASSQAVTTFTYEQYF.

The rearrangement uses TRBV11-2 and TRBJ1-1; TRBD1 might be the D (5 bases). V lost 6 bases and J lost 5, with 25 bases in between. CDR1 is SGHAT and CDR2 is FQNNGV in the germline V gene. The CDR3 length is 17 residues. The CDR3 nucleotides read TGTGCCAGCAGTTCTTTCGACAGAATGGGAAAGAGGACTGAAGCTTTCTTT. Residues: CASSSFDRMGKRTEAFF.

Here the CDR3 reads CAITIPRGSGGELFF. CDR3 coding DNA: TGCGCCATCACTATCCCCAGGGGGTCGGGCGGGGAGCTGTTTTTT. The chain uses TRBV10-2 and TRBJ2-2; 7 bases line up with TRBD1. CDR1 and CDR2 (germline): WSHSY, SAAADI. V dropped 10 bases and J dropped 7; count of bases not matched to a gene: 15. This CDR3 is built from 15 residues.

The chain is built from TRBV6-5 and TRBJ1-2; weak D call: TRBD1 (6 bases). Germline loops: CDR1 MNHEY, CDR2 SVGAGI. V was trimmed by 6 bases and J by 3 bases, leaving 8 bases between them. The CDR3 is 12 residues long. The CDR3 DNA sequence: TGTGCCAGCAGCCGGACAGACTATGGCTACACCTTC. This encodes CASSRTDYGYTF.